A single sample is the source of the 5 T cell receptor beta chains below, sequenced in a study of beta chain features in type 1 diabetes. Whole-study findings and limits: Type 1 diabetes patients had moderately but significantly shorter TCRB CDR3s in all four CD4+ subsets.

Since all of the isolated RNA was reverse transcribed, expressed TCRB transcripts were what got sequenced. Profiling relied on immunoSEQ multiplex PCR, and the TCRdb table lists in-frame clones only, not all of them. Of approximately 17,000 clones in the sample, less than 85% are singletons; the top ten hold 0.65% to 0.9%. These receptors are not linked to any known antigen. Sequenced: stem cell memory CD4+ T cells from blood. The source of these receptors is a man aged 25 to 40 with type 1 diabetes.

The chain is built from TRBV25-1 and TRBJ1-1; D remains unclear. This CDR3 is built from 13 residues. CDR1 MGHDK and CDR2 SYGVNS come from the germline V gene. V was pared by 1 base and J by 4 bases, with 7 bases between. CDR3 in DNA: TGTGCCAGCAGTGAATTCGGAGTCACTGAAGCTTTCTTT. This translates into CASSEFGVTEAFF.

This clone was detected once. V gene TRBV29-1 combines with J gene TRBJ2-4, with 7 nucleotides matching TRBD1. The CDR3 spans 15 residues. The germline gives CDR1 SQVTM, CDR2 ANQGSEA. The ends lost 4 bases at V and 0 bases at J; junction bases unmatched: 6. This chain's CDR3 is CSVVGDSLAKNIQYF. The CDR3 DNA follows: TGCAGCGTTGTAGGGGACAGCCTAGCCAAAAACATTCAGTACTTC.

This chain links TRBV5-1 with TRBJ1-5; D not resolved. Trimming left V 2 bases short and J 3 bases short, with 9 bases between. CDR1 SGHRS and CDR2 YFSETQ come from the germline V gene. The CDR3 extends over 14 amino acids. CDR3 amino acids: CASSLSGSNQPQHF. The CDR3, as DNA: TGCGCCAGCAGCTTATCGGGGTCCAATCAGCCCCAGCATTTT.

This clone was seen just once. The chain employs TRBV19 and TRBJ1-5, with 9 bases that match TRBD1. CDR1 LNHDA and CDR2 SQIVND come from the germline V gene (reference sequence). The V segment lost 5 bases and the J segment 7 bases; nucleotides outside the gene matches: 9. This CDR3 comprises 15 residues. The chain's CDR3 is CASSLLDRGKQPQHF. CDR3 sequence (DNA): TGTGCCAGTAGTCTACTGGACAGGGGTAAACAGCCCCAGCATTTT.

The chain employs TRBV19 and TRBJ2-2; tentative D call: TRBD1 (5 bases). V lost 3 bases to trimming and J lost 6 bases, with 11 bases between them. Looked up from germline, CDR1 is LNHDA and CDR2 is SQIVND (reference sequence). The CDR3 has 14 amino acids. CDR3 amino acids: CASSMDQGPGELFF. The CDR3 DNA is TGTGCCAGTAGTATGGACCAGGGCCCCGGGGAGCTGTTTTTT. Filled out from reference TRBV19 and TRBJ2-2, the complete variable domain reads DGGITQSPKYLFRKEGQNVTLSCEQNLNHDAMYWYRQDPGQGLRLIYYSQIVNDFQKGDIAEGYSVSREKKESFPLTVTSAQKNPTAFYLCASSMDQGPGELFFGEGSRLTVL.